This is a list of T cell receptor beta chains from one sample in a study of T cells in Graves' hyperthyroidism and ophthalmopathy. TCRdb independently ran MiXCR on the multiplex PCR reads; one entry per CDR3 protein. The data contain hundreds of thousands of distinct CDR3 sequences, roughly 13% of them singletons. Sequencing was done on a sample of blood. These receptors were obtained from a woman aged 30 to 39 with Graves' hyperthyroidism that later progressed to Graves' ophthalmopathy. Both conserved end residues are part of each CDR3. The order of the fields is J gene, V gene, CDR3 protein.

TRBJ1-2 | TRBV28 | CASSRRGGAGGYTF
TRBJ1-1 | TRBV27 | CATWVAPEEAFF
TRBJ1-4 | TRBV24-1 | CATSAANEKLFF
TRBJ1-5 | TRBV7-2 | CASSPSETPRPQHF
TRBJ2-7 | TRBV7-2 | CASSLWSGQSLTYEQYF
TRBJ2-7 | TRBV29-1 | CSVGGGQISSYEQYF
TRBJ2-2 | TRBV29-1 | CSVERQYTGELFF
TRBJ1-3 | TRBV30 | CAVGQGLGSTSGNTIYF
TRBJ1-6 | TRBV11-3 | CASSYGGLSSPLHF
TRBJ2-7 | TRBV4-3 | CASSQAPDGYYEQYF
TRBJ2-7 | TRBV30 | CAWSGQGYEQYF
TRBJ2-5 | TRBV4-1 | CASSQDQGVRETQYF
TRBJ2-7 | TRBV13 | CASSFQTGISSYEQYF
TRBJ2-7 | TRBV24-1 | CATSGSTLTGEGGQYF
TRBJ2-1 | TRBV3-1 | CASSPTLRLAGDHEQFF
TRBJ1-5 | TRBV10-3 | CAIRGQGAQPQHF
TRBJ1-2 | TRBV20-1 | CSARSGQRPGYTF
TRBJ2-7 | TRBV6-8 | CASRHRGLASGSADEQYF
TRBJ1-3 | TRBV7-2 | CASSLVGPGQVHTIYF
TRBJ1-2 | TRBV19 | CASSNHLPDSNYGYTF
TRBJ1-4 | TRBV6-5 | CASSSSTGGHEKLFF
TRBJ1-2 | TRBV19 | CASSLKHGGRTPYGYTF
TRBJ1-2 | TRBV4-1 | CASSQPGGVKAYGYTF
TRBJ1-1 | TRBV6-2/TRBV6-3 | CASSYSSRVNTEAFF
TRBJ1-2 | TRBV7-2 | CASSLDGGRFYGYTF
TRBJ2-7 | TRBV5-1 | CASSAGTGFEDEQYF
TRBJ1-4 | TRBV6-1 | CASRRPGTATNEKLFF
TRBJ1-6 | TRBV7-2 | CASSLGAGSYNSPLHF
TRBJ2-7 | TRBV12-5 | CASVRDVVHEQYF
TRBJ1-1 | TRBV18 | CASSAPNRGQAEAFF
TRBJ1-2 | TRBV6-1 | CASTLVADGKDGYTF
TRBJ1-1 | TRBV5-6 | CASSLTEAEAFF
TRBJ1-2 | TRBV5-6 | CASSSQVGYGYTF